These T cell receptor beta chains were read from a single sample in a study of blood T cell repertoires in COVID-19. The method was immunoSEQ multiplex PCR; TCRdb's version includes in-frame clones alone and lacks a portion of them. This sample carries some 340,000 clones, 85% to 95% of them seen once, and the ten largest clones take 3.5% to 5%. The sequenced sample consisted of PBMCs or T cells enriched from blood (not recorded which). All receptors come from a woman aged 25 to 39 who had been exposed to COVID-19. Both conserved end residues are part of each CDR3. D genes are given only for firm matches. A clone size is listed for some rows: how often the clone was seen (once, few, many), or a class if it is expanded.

TGCGCCAGCAGCCAGCGGGCGGGGACAGGGAGGGCGAACACTGAAGCTTTCTTT,CASSQRAGTGRANTEAFF,TRBJ1-1,18,TRBD1,NA,TRBV4-1
TGTGCCAGTAGTATTGAGGGGGACACTGAAGCTTTCTTT,CASSIEGDTEAFF,TRBJ1-1,13,NA,NA,TRBV19
TGTGCCAGCAGTTCGCCGGCTAACTATGGCTACACCTTC,CASSSPANYGYTF,TRBJ1-2,13,NA,NA,TRBV6-5
TGTGCCAACGCCGGGACAGGGAATTCACCCCTCCACTTT,CANAGTGNSPLHF,TRBJ1-6,13,NA,NA,TRBV21-1
TGTGCCACCAGCAGAATGGGGGGAGGGGAGGGCTACACCTTC,CATSRMGGGEGYTF,TRBJ1-2,14,NA,NA,TRBV15
TGCAGTGCTAGAGTCGGGGACACCATATATTTT,CSARVGDTIYF,TRBJ1-3,11,NA,NA,TRBV20-1
TGTGCCAGCAGCCAAATTGAGAACTATGGCTACACCTTC,CASSQIENYGYTF,TRBJ1-2,13,NA,NA,TRBV3-1/TRBV3-2
TGCGCCAGCAGCCAAGACGGCGGCGAATACTATGGCTACACCTTC,CASSQDGGEYYGYTF,TRBJ1-2,15,NA,NA,TRBV4-1
TGTGCCAGCTCACTCGGAGAGAATCAGCCCCAGCATTTT,CASSLGENQPQHF,TRBJ1-5,13,NA,NA,TRBV18
TGTGCCAGCGCACAGACAAACTATGGCTACACCTTC,CASAQTNYGYTF,TRBJ1-2,12,NA,NA,TRBV9
TGTGCCAGCAGCCAGGATCGGGACAGTCATCAGCCCCAGCATTTT,CASSQDRDSHQPQHF,TRBJ1-5,15,TRBD1,NA,TRBV14
TGCGCCAGCAGGCAACAGGGTTTGGGCACTGAAGCTTTCTTT,CASRQQGLGTEAFF,TRBJ1-1,14,NA,NA,TRBV10-2
TGTGCCAGCAGCTTCAGACTAACCGGGGAGCTGTTTTTT,CASSFRLTGELFF,TRBJ2-2,13,NA,NA,TRBV7-2
TGTGCCAGCAGCTTGGACCGGGGCTATGGCTACACCTTC,CASSLDRGYGYTF,TRBJ1-2,13,NA,once,TRBV5-8
TGTGCCAGCTCACCGGTACCAGGGGGTGTAGACACTGAAGCTTTCTTT,CASSPVPGGVDTEAFF,TRBJ1-1,16,TRBD1,NA,TRBV18
TGTGCCAGCAGTTCCGAGGACAGAACGTCCTATGGCTACACCTTC,CASSSEDRTSYGYTF,TRBJ1-2,15,NA,NA,TRBV6-5
TGCAGCGCCCTGAGTTATAACACTGAAGCTTTCTTT,CSALSYNTEAFF,TRBJ1-1,12,NA,NA,TRBV29-1
TGTGCCAGTAGGCCGGGACAGCAAGAGACCCAGTACTTC,CASRPGQQETQYF,TRBJ2-5,13,TRBD1,NA,TRBV19
TGTGCCAGCAGCCAAGGACAGTGGCTTCACGAGCAGTACTTC,CASSQGQWLHEQYF,TRBJ2-7,14,NA,NA,TRBV7-2
TGCAGCGTTGCGGGGTACAGCACCTACGAGCAGTACTTC,CSVAGYSTYEQYF,TRBJ2-7,13,NA,NA,TRBV29-1
TGTGCCAGCAGGGCCGGGACAGGTGGCATCTACGAGCAGTACTTC,CASRAGTGGIYEQYF,TRBJ2-7,15,TRBD1,NA,TRBV2
TGTGCCAGCAGCCCACCTCAAGTGGGGCTCTCCTACAATGAGCAGTTCTTC,CASSPPQVGLSYNEQFF,TRBJ2-1,17,NA,NA,TRBV13
TGTGCCAGCTCACCACCGGACAGGGCCAATGGCTACACCTTC,CASSPPDRANGYTF,TRBJ1-2,14,TRBD1,NA,TRBV18
TGTGCTAGTGGTTTGGTACAGGGCGGTAGAACTGAAGCTTTCTTT,CASGLVQGGRTEAFF,TRBJ1-1,15,NA,NA,TRBV12-5
TGTGCCAGCTCACCCCCCATCACAGATACGCAGTATTTT,CASSPPITDTQYF,TRBJ2-3,13,NA,NA,TRBV18
TGTGCCAGCAGCACCGGACTAGGGACCTACGAGCAGTACTTC,CASSTGLGTYEQYF,TRBJ2-7,14,TRBD2,once,TRBV5-4
TGTGCCATCAGTGAGCGGCTAGCGGGGGGGGATGAGCAGTTCTTC,CAISERLAGGDEQFF,TRBJ2-1,15,TRBD2,once,TRBV10-3
TGTGCCAGCAGCTGGACAGTTGATAGCACAGATACGCAGTATTTT,CASSWTVDSTDTQYF,TRBJ2-3,15,NA,NA,TRBV11-3
TGCGCCAGCAGCCAGTTAAGCGGGGGGTCCTACAATGAGCAGTTCTTC,CASSQLSGGSYNEQFF,TRBJ2-1,16,TRBD2,NA,TRBV4-1
TGTGCCAGCGGAGTACGAGGCCTCACTGAAGCTTTCTTT,CASGVRGLTEAFF,TRBJ1-1,13,NA,NA,TRBV7-2
TGTGCCAGCAGCCCATTCGGACAGCGAGGGGGCTACACCTTC,CASSPFGQRGGYTF,TRBJ1-2,14,NA,NA,TRBV7-2
TGCGCCAGCAGCTTAATTCCCAGCGGGGGCCCGGGAAGCACAGATACGCAGTATTTT,CASSLIPSGGPGSTDTQYF,TRBJ2-3,19,TRBD2,NA,TRBV5-1
TGTGCCAGCAGCATACCAGGGTTAAACATTCAGTACTTC,CASSIPGLNIQYF,TRBJ2-4,13,NA,NA,TRBV7-2
TGTGCCAGCAGCCCGGGACACCTCTATGGCTACACCTTC,CASSPGHLYGYTF,TRBJ1-2,13,NA,NA,TRBV12-3/TRBV12-4
TGCAGCGTTGAGGGTTCCCGAGACAGGAGCACAGATACGCAGTATTTT,CSVEGSRDRSTDTQYF,TRBJ2-3,16,NA,NA,TRBV29-1
TGTGCCTGGGGGGATCGGTCCTTGGAGGAAAGTAACACTGAAGCTTTCTTT,CAWGDRSLEESNTEAFF,TRBJ1-1,17,NA,NA,TRBV30
TGTGCCAGCAGCCCAATGACGGGACAGGGGGAGGTGGGTGGAAACACCATATATTTT,CASSPMTGQGEVGGNTIYF,TRBJ1-3,19,TRBD1,NA,TRBV5-6
TGTGCCAGCAGCTCCCAGGGGGCTTTGATCACTGAAGCTTTCTTT,CASSSQGALITEAFF,TRBJ1-1,15,TRBD1,NA,TRBV7-8
TGCGCCAGCAGCTGGGGTGACAGGGGAAACTATGGCTACACCTTC,CASSWGDRGNYGYTF,TRBJ1-2,15,TRBD1,once,TRBV5-1
TGTGCCAGCAGTTCGGGTTTGGGGGCCCAAGAGACCCAGTACTTC,CASSSGLGAQETQYF,TRBJ2-5,15,NA,NA,TRBV6-2/TRBV6-3
TGTGCCAGCAGCCATTGGACAGGAACGAACACCGGGGAGCTGTTTTTT,CASSHWTGTNTGELFF,TRBJ2-2,16,TRBD1,NA,TRBV3-1/TRBV3-2
TGTGCCAGCTCAAACGGGATGAACACCATATATTTT,CASSNGMNTIYF,TRBJ1-3,12,NA,NA,TRBV12-3/TRBV12-4
TGTGCCAGTTCACCGGACAGGGGGCATCGTCAGCCCCAGCATTTT,CASSPDRGHRQPQHF,TRBJ1-5,15,TRBD1,NA,TRBV19
TGTGCCAGTAGGGGACAGGTCTACAATCAGCCCCAGCATTTT,CASRGQVYNQPQHF,TRBJ1-5,14,TRBD1,NA,TRBV19
TGTGCCAGCAGCCCGGGGGGCCTGAACACTGAAGCTTTCTTT,CASSPGGLNTEAFF,TRBJ1-1,14,NA,few,TRBV7-3
TGTGCCAGCCGGGGGGGATCCTACGAGCAGTACTTC,CASRGGSYEQYF,TRBJ2-7,12,TRBD2,NA,TRBV10-3